This T cell receptor (beta chain) was recovered during a study of identifying expanded T cells in peripheral blood. Study-wide results and caveats: Roughly 2-week clone count variance significantly increased as total template count grew. Over approximately two and four weeks, about 15 and 18 clones changed, versus approximately 1.2 between replicates.

No infections or other immune events were documented during collection. TCRdb keeps only in-frame clones here, not all; method: immunoSEQ multiplex PCR. The profile shows roughly 78,000 clones, almost 90% of them singletons. This clone was recorded once. No antigen is known for it. Germline CDR1 is SGHRS and CDR2 is YFSETQ. The CDR3 contains 17 residues. Trimming cost V 0 bases and J 6 bases, with 18 bases left between them. This chain links TRBV5-1 with TRBJ2-2; D is perhaps TRBD2 (6 bases). This sequence originates from a person aged 18 to 70 in good health. Sequencing was done on a sample of blood. This chain's CDR3 is CASSLAPRDSGAGELFF. In DNA, the CDR3 is TGCGCCAGCAGCTTGGCACCCCGGGACTCGGGGGCCGGGGAGCTGTTTTTT. Using reference TRBV5-1 and TRBJ2-2 for the parts outside the CDR3, the full variable domain is KAGVTQTPRYLIKTRGQQVTLSCSPISGHRSVSWYQQTPGQGLQFLFEYFSETQRNKGNFPGRFSGRQFSNSRSEMNVSTLELGDSALYLCASSLAPRDSGAGELFFGEGSRLTVL.